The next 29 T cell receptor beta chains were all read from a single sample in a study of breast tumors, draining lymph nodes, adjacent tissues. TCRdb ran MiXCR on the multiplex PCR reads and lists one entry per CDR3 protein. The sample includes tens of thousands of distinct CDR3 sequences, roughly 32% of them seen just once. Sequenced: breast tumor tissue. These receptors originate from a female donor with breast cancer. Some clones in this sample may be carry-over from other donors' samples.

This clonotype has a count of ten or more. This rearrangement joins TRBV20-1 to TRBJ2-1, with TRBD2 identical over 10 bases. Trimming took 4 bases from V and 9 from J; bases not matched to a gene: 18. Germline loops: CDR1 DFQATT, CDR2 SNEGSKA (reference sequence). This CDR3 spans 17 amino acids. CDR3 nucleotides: TGCAGTGCTATGAAAAGCGGGAGGGTCCACACTTATCCTGAGCAGTTCTTC. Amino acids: CSAMKSGRVHTYPEQFF.

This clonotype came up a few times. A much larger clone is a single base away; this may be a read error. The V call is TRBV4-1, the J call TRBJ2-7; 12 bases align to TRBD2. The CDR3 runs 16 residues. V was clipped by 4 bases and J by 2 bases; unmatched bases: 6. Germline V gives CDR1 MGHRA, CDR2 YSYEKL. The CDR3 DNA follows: TGCGCCAGCAGCCCGCGACTAGCGGGGGTCCCCTACGAGCAGTACTTC. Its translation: CASSPRLAGVPYEQYF.

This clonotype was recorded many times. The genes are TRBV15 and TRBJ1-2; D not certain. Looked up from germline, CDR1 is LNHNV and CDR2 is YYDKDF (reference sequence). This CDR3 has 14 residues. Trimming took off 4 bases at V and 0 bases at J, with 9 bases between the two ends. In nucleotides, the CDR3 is TGTGCCACCAGCATAGGCGTCGCTAACTATGGCTACACCTTC. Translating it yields CATSIGVANYGYTF.

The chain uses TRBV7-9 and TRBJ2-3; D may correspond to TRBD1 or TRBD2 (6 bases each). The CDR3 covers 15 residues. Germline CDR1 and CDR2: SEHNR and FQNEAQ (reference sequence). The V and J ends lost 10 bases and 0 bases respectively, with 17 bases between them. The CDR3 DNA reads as TGTGCCACACGAAGGGGGGAGACAAGCACAGATACGCAGTATTTT. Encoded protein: CATRRGETSTDTQYF.

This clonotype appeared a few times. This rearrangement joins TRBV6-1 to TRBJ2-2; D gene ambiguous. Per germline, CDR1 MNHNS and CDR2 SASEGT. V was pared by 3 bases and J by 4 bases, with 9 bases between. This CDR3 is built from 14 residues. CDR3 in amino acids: CASSDWQSTGELFF. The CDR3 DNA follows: TGTGCCAGCAGTGATTGGCAGTCCACCGGGGAGCTGTTTTTT.

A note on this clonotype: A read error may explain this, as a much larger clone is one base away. CDR3: CSAGRLGEAAPGNTIYF. CDR3 nucleotides: TGCAGTGCTGGTCGGCTTGGGGAGGCAGCCCCTGGAAACACCATATATTTT. The V call is TRBV20-1, the J call TRBJ1-3, with no clear D. Germline assignment: CDR1 DFQATT and CDR2 SNEGSKA (reference sequence). The CDR3 spans 17 residues. V was shortened by 5 bases and J by 2 bases, with 22 bases between the two germline ends.

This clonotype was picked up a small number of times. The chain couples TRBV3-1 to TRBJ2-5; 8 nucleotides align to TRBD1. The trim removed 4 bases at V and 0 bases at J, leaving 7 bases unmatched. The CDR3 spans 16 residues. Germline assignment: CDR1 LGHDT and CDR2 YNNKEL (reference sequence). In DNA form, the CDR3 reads TGTGCCAGCAGCCTTGGACAGGGAAGGTACCAAGAGACCCAGTACTTC. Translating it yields CASSLGQGRYQETQYF.

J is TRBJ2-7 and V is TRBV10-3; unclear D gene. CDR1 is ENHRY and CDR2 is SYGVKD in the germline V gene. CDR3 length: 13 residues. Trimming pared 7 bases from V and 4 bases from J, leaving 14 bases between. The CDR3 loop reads CAIMAAASYEQYF. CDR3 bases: TGTGCCATCATGGCGGCAGCTAGTTACGAGCAGTACTTC.

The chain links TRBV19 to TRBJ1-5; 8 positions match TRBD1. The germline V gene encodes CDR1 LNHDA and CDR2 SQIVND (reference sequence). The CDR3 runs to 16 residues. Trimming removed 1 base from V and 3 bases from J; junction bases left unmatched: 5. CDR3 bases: TGTGCCAGTAGTATAGGGGGACAGGCGCACAATCAGCCCCAGCATTTT. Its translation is CASSIGGQAHNQPQHF.

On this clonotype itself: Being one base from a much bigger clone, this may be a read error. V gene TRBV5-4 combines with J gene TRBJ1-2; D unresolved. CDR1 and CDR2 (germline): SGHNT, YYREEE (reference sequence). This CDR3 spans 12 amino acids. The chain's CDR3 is CASSLLVDGCTF. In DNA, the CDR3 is TGTGCCAGCAGCTTGCTCGTGGATGGCTGCACCTTC.

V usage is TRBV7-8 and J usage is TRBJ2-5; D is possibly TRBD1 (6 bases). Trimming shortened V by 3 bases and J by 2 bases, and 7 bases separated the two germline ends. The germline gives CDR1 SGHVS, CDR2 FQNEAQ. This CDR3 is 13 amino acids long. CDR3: CASSLDSQETQYF. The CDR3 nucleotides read TGTGCCAGCAGCTTGGACAGTCAAGAGACCCAGTACTTC. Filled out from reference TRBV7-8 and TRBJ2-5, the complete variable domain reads GAGVSQSPRYKVAKRGQDVALRCDPISGHVSLFWYQQALGQGPEFLTYFQNEAQLDKSGLPSDRFFAERPEGSVSTLKIQRTQQEDSAVYLCASSLDSQETQYFGPGTRLLVL.

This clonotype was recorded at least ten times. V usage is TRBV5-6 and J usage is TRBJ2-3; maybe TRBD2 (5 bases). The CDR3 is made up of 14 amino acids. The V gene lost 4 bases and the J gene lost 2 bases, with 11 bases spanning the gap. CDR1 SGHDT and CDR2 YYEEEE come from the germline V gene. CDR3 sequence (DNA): TGTGCCAGCAGCCCACTAGTGACCACAGATACGCAGTATTTT. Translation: CASSPLVTTDTQYF.

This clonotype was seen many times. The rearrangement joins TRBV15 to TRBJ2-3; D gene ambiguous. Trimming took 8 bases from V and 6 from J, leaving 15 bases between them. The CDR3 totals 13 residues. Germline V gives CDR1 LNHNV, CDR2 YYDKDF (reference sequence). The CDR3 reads CATRPFAADTQYF. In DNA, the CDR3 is TGTGCCACCCGACCTTTCGCGGCCGATACGCAGTATTTT. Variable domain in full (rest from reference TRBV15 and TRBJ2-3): DAMVIQNPRYQVTQFGKPVTLSCSQTLNHNVMYWYQQKSSQAPKLLFHYYDKDFNNEADTPDNFQSRRPNTSFCFLDIRSPGLGDTAMYLCATRPFAADTQYFGPGTRLTVL.

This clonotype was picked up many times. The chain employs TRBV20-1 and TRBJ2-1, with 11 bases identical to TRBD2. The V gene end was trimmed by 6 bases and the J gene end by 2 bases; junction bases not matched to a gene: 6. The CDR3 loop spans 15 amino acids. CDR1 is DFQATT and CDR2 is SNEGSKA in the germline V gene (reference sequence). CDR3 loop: CSALRGLAAYNEQFF. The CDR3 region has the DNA TGCAGTGCCTTGAGGGGACTAGCGGCCTACAATGAGCAGTTCTTC.

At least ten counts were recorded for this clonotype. In nucleotides, the CDR3 is TGTGCCAGCAGCTTAGGGTTGGGGGACACCGGGGAGCTGTTTTTT. Translating gives CASSLGLGDTGELFF. The chain joins TRBV7-7 to TRBJ2-2, with D perhaps assigned TRBD1 or TRBD2 (5 bases each). CDR3 length: 15 amino acids. Trimming took off 1 base at V and 3 bases at J, with 9 bases between the two ends. Germline V gene sequence: CDR1 SSHAT, CDR2 FNYEAQ (reference sequence).

As DNA, the CDR3 is TGTGCCAGCAGCTTGGTCGGGAGGGCCGGGACCCAGTACTTC. Translating it yields CASSLVGRAGTQYF. The chain couples TRBV5-6 to TRBJ2-5; 8 bases agree with TRBD2. The CDR3 totals 14 residues. CDR1 and CDR2 (germline): SGHDT, YYEEEE. Trimming at V came to 0 bases and at J to 7 bases, leaving 5 bases not matched to a gene.

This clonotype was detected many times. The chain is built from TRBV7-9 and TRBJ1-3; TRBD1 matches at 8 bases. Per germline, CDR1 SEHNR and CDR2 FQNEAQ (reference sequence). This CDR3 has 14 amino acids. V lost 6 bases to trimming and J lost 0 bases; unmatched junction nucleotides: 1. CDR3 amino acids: CASRQGVSGNTIYF. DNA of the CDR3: TGTGCCAGCAGACAGGGGGTCTCTGGAAACACCATATATTTT.

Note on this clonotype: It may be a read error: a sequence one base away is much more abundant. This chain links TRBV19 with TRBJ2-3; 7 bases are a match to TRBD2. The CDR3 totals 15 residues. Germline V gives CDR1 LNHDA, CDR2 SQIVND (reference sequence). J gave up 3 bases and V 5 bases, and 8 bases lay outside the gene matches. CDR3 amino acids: CASSPREGPTDTQYF. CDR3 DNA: TGTGCCAGTAGTCCGAGGGAGGGGCCGACAGATACGCAGTATTTT.

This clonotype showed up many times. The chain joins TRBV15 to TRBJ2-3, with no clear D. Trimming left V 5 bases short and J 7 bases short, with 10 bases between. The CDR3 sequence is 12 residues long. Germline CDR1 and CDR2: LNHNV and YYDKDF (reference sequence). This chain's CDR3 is CATSGSINTQYF. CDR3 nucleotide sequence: TGTGCCACCAGCGGCTCGATTAATACGCAGTATTTT. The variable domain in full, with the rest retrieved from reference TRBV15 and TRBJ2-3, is DAMVIQNPRYQVTQFGKPVTLSCSQTLNHNVMYWYQQKSSQAPKLLFHYYDKDFNNEADTPDNFQSRRPNTSFCFLDIRSPGLGDTAMYLCATSGSINTQYFGPGTRLTVL.

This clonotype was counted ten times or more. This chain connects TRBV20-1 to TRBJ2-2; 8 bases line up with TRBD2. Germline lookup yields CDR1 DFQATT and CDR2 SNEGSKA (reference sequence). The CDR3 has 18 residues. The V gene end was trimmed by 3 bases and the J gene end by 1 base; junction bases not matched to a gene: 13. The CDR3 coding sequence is TGCAGTGCTAGGAACGCGGGGCTTAGCGGGAAGAACACCGGGGAGCTGTTTTTT. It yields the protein CSARNAGLSGKNTGELFF.

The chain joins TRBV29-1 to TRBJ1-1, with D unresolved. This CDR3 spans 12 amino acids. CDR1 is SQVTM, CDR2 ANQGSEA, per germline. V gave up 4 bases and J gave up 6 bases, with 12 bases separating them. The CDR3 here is CSVGRQAPEAFF. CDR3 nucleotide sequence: TGCAGCGTTGGTAGGCAGGCCCCTGAAGCTTTCTTT. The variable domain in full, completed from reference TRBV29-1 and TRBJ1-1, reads SAVISQKPSRDICQRGTSLTIQCQVDSQVTMMFWYRQQPGQSLTLIATANQGSEATYESGFVIDKFPISRPNLTFSTLTVSNMSPEDSSIYLCSVGRQAPEAFFGQGTRLTVV.

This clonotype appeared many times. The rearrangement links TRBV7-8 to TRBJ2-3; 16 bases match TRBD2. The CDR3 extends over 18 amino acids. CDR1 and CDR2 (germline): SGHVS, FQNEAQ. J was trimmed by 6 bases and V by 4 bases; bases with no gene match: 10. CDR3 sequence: CASSSLTPGLAGGDTQYF. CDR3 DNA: TGTGCCAGCAGCTCCTTAACCCCGGGACTAGCGGGAGGGGATACGCAGTATTTT.

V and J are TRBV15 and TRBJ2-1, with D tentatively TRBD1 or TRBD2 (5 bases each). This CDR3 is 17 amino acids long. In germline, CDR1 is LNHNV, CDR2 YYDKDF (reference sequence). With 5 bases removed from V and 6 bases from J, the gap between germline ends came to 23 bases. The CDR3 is CATSSSYRGYNGNEQFF. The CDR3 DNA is TGTGCCACCAGCTCCTCCTACCGGGGCTACAACGGCAATGAGCAGTTCTTC.

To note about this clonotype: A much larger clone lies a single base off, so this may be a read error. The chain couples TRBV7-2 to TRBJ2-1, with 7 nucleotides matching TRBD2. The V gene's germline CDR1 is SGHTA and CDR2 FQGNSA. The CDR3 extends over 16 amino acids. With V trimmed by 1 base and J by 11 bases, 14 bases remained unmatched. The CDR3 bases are TGTGCCAGCAGCTTAGGCGGCGGGAGAGCTTGGGATAAGCAGTTCTTC. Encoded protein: CASSLGGGRAWDKQFF.

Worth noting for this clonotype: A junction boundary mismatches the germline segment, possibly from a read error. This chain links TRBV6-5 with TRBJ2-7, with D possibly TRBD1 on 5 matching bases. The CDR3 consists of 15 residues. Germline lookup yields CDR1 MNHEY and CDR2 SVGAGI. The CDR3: CASSYSRWGSHEQYF. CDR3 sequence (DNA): TGTGCCAGCAGTTACTCGAGGTGGGGCTCCCACGAGCAGTACTTC.

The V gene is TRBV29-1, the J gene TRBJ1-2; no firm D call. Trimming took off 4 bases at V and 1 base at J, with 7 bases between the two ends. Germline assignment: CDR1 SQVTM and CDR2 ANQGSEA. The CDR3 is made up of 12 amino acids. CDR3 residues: CSVGASNYGYTF. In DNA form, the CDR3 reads TGCAGCGTTGGCGCCAGTAACTATGGCTACACCTTC.

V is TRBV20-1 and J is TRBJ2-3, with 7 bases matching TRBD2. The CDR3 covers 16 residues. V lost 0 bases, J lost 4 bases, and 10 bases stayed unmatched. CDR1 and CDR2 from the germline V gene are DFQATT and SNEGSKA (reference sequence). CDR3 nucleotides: TGCAGTGCTAGAGATCAGTGGCGGGAGAAGGCAGATACGCAGTATTTT. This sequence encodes CSARDQWREKADTQYF.

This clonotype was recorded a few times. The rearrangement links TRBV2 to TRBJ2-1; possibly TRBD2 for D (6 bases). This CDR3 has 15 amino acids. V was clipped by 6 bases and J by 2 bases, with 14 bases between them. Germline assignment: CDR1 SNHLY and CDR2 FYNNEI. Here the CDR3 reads CASRPLAPTYNEQFF. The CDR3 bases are TGTGCCAGCAGACCCCTAGCGCCGACCTACAATGAGCAGTTCTTC.

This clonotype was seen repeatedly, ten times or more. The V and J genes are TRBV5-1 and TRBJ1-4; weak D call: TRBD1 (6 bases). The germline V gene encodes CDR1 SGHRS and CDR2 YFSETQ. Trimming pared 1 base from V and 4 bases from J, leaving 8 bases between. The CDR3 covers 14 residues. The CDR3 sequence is CASSLSGVNEKLFF. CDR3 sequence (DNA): TGCGCCAGCAGCTTGTCAGGGGTTAATGAAAAACTGTTTTTT.